The following is a T cell receptor (beta chain) sequence with its context. V lost 6 bases and J lost 0, with 13 bases in between. The germline CDR1 and CDR2 sequences are WNHNN and SYGVQD (reference sequence). This CDR3 has 15 amino acids. Methods used by the authors: Amplification from reference gene primers served as the basis for estimated nucleated cell counts. Generated by immunoSEQ multiplex PCR, the TCRdb table keeps only in-frame clones and is missing some. V and J calls and clone size are copied from that table; D and trimming were computed from the DNA. Of tens of thousands of clones in the sample, roughly 80% were seen once. These data are taken from a study of blood T cell repertoires in COVID-19. Study summary: Spain, Italy and the United States supplied samples that represented acute and convalescent COVID-19. Sources were T cells, B-cell-depleted T cells, or PBMCs; the material itself was cDNA or gDNA.

The clonotype comes from a man between 65 and 79 years old with acute or convalescent COVID-19. The sample comprised peripheral blood. The chain recombines TRBV10-1 with TRBJ2-3; D call uncertain. The CDR3 protein is CASRKLRSSTDTQYF. The CDR3 bases are TGCGCCAGCAGGAAACTTCGATCTAGCACAGATACGCAGTATTTT.